This paragraph covers one TCR beta chain sequence. The sample comes from a study of molecular identifiers for immune sequencing clone quantification. MiXCR, run by TCRdb on the PCR reads, gives a single entry per CDR3 protein. The sample has some 590,000 distinct CDR3 sequences, 25% seen once. From approximately 20,000 to 1,000,000 sorted cells, naive CD8 libraries were generated with 10%, 30% or 50% RNA. V lost 6 bases and J lost 6, with 15 bases in between. The V gene's germline CDR1 is MNHEY and CDR2 SMNVEV (reference sequence). The CDR3 contains 14 residues. The chain carries TRBV27 and TRBJ1-5, with D uncertain. Material for sequencing was naive CD8+ T cells from blood, with Jurkat cell RNA spiked in. The sample's subset: FACS-sorted CD8+CD4-CCR7+CD45RA+ naive T cells. The clonotype originates from a human donor in good health. Some libraries in this study had Jurkat cell RNA spiked in. This chain's CDR3 is CASRGKGFGQPQHF. Here the CDR3 DNA reads TGTGCCAGCAGAGGAAAGGGATTCGGTCAGCCCCAGCATTTT.